This T cell receptor beta chain was sequenced in a study of T-cell reconstitution after alpha-beta-depleted transplantation in children. Notes on the study in general: There were some patients whose high TCRbeta diversity at day 60 came from surviving recipient T cells and thymic progenitors. As was reported, about two months after transplant, alpha-beta T cells came from several hundred expanded graft clones. The authors attributed T-cell counts and diversity one year after transplant mostly to newly produced T cells.

Using unique molecular identifiers, the investigators prepared the TCRbeta library. TCRdb independently ran MiXCR on the PCR reads; one entry per CDR3 protein. Of hundreds of thousands of distinct CDR3 sequences in the sample, about a sixth were seen once. There are 15 residues in the CDR3. Per germline, CDR1 MNHEY and CDR2 SMNVEV (reference sequence). Trimming took off 1 base at V and 1 base at J, with 11 bases between the two ends. This clonotype was counted many times. Its specificity is not known. This specimen consisted of PBMCs, mostly from graft donor cells, obtained 360 days after TCRalphabeta/CD19-depleted stem cell transplant. This chain connects TRBV27 to TRBJ2-7, with D tentatively TRBD2 (5 bases). The clonotype comes from a male patient aged 2-10 years who had a stem cell transplant for acute lymphoblastic leukemia, so the T cells may come from the graft donor. CDR3 DNA: TGTGCCAGCAGTTTATTCGGGATAGGTTCCTACGAGCAGTACTTC. Its protein product is CASSLFGIGSYEQYF.